The present T cell receptor beta chain was sequenced within a study of blood T cell repertoires in COVID-19. Study context: Researchers got acute and convalescent COVID-19 samples from the United States, Italy and Spain.

Across roughly 25 US areas, participants ranged in age from roughly 18 to 95 years. Participants' reported clinical history set cohort assignment. Method: immunoSEQ multiplex PCR; TCRdb's copy keeps in-frame clones and lacks some. The sample carries roughly 340,000 clones, 80% to 90% recorded once. This clone has a single count. The specimen was PBMCs or T cells enriched from blood (not recorded which). The TCR sequence derives from a man between 18 and 35 years old who had recovered from COVID-19.

CDR3 protein: CSVELSSGANVLTF. As DNA, the CDR3 is TGCAGCGTTGAACTGAGCTCTGGGGCCAACGTCCTGACTTTC. The chain carries TRBV29-1 and TRBJ2-6; D is ambiguous. Germline CDR1 SQVTM, CDR2 ANQGSEA. Trimming shortened V by 2 bases and J by 0 bases, and 5 bases separated the two germline ends. This CDR3 is built from 14 residues.